Described below is a single T cell receptor (beta chain) sequence and its context. A single record per CDR3 protein comes from TCRdb applying MiXCR to the 5' RACE reads. The data contain tens of thousands of distinct CDR3 sequences, 17% of them singletons. CDR3 length: 16 amino acids. The germline CDR1 and CDR2 sequences are SGHAT and FQNNGV. Trimming took 2 bases from V and 7 from J; bases not matched to a gene: 4. The rearrangement joins TRBV11-2 to TRBJ2-1; the match to TRBD2 covers 14 bases. The TCR originated in a female donor with breast cancer. The source material was naive CD4+ T cells sorted from blood. Indicated subset: naive CD4+ T cells, CD4+CD45RA+CD25-. The CDR3 here is CASSLRGLAGENEQFF. The CDR3, as DNA: TGTGCCAGCAGCTTAAGGGGACTAGCGGGAGAGAATGAGCAGTTCTTC. Together with reference TRBV11-2 and TRBJ2-1, the CDR3 gives the full variable domain: EAGVAQSPRYKIIEKRQSVAFWCNPISGHATLYWYQQILGQGPKLLIQFQNNGVVDDSQLPKDRFSAERLKGVDSTLKIQPAKLEDSAVYLCASSLRGLAGENEQFFGPGTRLTVL.